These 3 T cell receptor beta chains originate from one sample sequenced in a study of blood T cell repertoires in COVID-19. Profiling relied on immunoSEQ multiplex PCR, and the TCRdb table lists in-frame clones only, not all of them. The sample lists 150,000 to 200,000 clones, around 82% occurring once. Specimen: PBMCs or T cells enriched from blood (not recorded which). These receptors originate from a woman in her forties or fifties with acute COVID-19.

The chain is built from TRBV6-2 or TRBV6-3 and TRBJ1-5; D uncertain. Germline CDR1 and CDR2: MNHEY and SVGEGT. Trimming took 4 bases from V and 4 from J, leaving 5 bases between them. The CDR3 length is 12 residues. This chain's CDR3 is CASSFANQPQHF. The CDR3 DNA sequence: TGTGCCAGCAGTTTTGCGAATCAGCCCCAGCATTTT.

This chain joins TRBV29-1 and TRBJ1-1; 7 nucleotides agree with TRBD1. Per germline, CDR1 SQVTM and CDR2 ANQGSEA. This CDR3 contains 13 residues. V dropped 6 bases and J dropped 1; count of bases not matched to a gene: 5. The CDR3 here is CSVGDRTNTEAFF. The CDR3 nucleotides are TGCAGCGTGGGGGACAGAACGAACACTGAAGCTTTCTTT.

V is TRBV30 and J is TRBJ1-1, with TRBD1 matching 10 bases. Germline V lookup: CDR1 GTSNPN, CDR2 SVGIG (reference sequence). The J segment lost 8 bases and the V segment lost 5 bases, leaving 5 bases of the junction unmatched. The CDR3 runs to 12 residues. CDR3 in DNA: TGTGCCTGGGACCCGGGACAGGGGGAAGCTTTCTTT. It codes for CAWDPGQGEAFF.